These 16 T cell receptor beta chains were sequenced from one sample in a study of blood T cell repertoires in COVID-19. The protocol was immunoSEQ multiplex PCR, while the TCRdb copy is restricted to in-frame clones and leaves out a portion. This sample yields about 150,000 clones, of which roughly 90% are seen a single time; 4% belongs to the top ten. The material sequenced was peripheral blood. These receptors originate from a woman in her 70s with acute or convalescent COVID-19.

V gene TRBV6-5 combines with J gene TRBJ2-3; TRBD2 might be the D (6 bases). The ends were cut back, 0 bases at V and 2 bases at J, with 12 bases in the middle. Germline CDR1 MNHEY, CDR2 SVGAGI. The CDR3 is 16 residues long. CDR3 residues: CASSYSTRGTTDTQYF. CDR3 bases: TGTGCCAGCAGTTACTCGACCCGGGGGACCACAGATACGCAGTATTTT.

There are a few counts of this clone. This chain joins TRBV9 and TRBJ2-2; TRBD2 is a possible D gene (5 bases). CDR3 length: 15 residues. Germline CDR1 and CDR2: SGDLS and YYNGEE. Trimming stripped 0 bases from V and 5 bases from J, with 11 bases between. For the CDR3, the DNA is TGTGCCAGCAGCGTAGACGTAGCGATTACCGGGGAGCTGTTTTTT. Translating it yields CASSVDVAITGELFF.

The V gene is TRBV6-5, the J gene TRBJ2-1, with unresolved D. This CDR3 comprises 13 residues. Looked up from germline, CDR1 is MNHEY and CDR2 is SVGAGI. Trimming shortened V by 4 bases and J by 3 bases, and 7 bases separated the two germline ends. The CDR3 nucleotides read TGTGCCAGCAGTTCCCGTGTCTACAATGAGCAGTTCTTC. This translates into CASSSRVYNEQFF.

The J gene is TRBJ1-1, the V gene TRBV10-3; 8 bases align to TRBD1. Germline-derived CDR1 and CDR2 are ENHRY and SYGVKD. V lost 6 bases, J lost 10 bases, and 7 bases stayed unmatched. CDR3 length: 12 residues. The CDR3 is CAIRDDRGTAFF. CDR3 in DNA: TGTGCCATCAGAGACGACAGGGGTACAGCTTTCTTT.

The rearrangement uses TRBV6-6 and TRBJ2-7; D ambiguous. Germline CDR1 and CDR2: MNHNY and SVGAGI (reference sequence). Between the trimmed V and J ends, which lost 2 bases and 6 bases, there was a span of 14 bases. CDR3 length: 14 residues. CDR3 sequence reads: CASSYPPPSTEQYF. The CDR3 bases are TGTGCCAGCAGTTACCCGCCTCCGAGTACCGAGCAGTACTTC.

The rearrangement uses TRBV4-1 and TRBJ2-3, with a weak D call TRBD1 (5 bases). Trimming removed 7 bases at V and 6 bases at J, with 17 bases between. CDR3 length: 14 residues. CDR1 and CDR2 from the germline V gene are MGHRA and YSYEKL. The CDR3 DNA follows: TGCGCCAGCAATAGGGGTATTGTTGTTGATACGCAGTATTTT. Protein: CASNRGIVVDTQYF.

The rearrangement uses TRBV7-2 and TRBJ2-1; D is perhaps TRBD1 (5 bases). This CDR3 spans 13 amino acids. The germline V gene has CDR1 SGHTA and CDR2 FQGNSA. Trimming removed 3 bases from V and 5 bases from J, with 8 bases in between. Here the CDR3 reads CASSFWGNNEQFF. The CDR3, as DNA: TGTGCCAGCAGCTTTTGGGGCAACAATGAGCAGTTCTTC. The whole variable domain, remainder taken from reference TRBV7-2 and TRBJ2-1, is GAGVSQSPSNKVTEKGKDVELRCDPISGHTALYWYRQSLGQGLEFLIYFQGNSAPDKSGLPSDRFSAERTGGSVSTLTIQRTQQEDSAVYLCASSFWGNNEQFFGPGTRLTVL.

With respect to this clone: The same CDR3 also results from other DNA sequences found in this sample. V and J are TRBV6-5 and TRBJ1-5, with 9 bases identical to TRBD1. Germline trimming cut 7 bases from V and 6 bases from J; bases unmatched to any gene: 4. CDR3 size: 13 residues. Germline V gene data show CDR1 as MNHEY and CDR2 as SVGAGI. CDR3 DNA sequence: TGTGCCAGCATCGGACAGGGGAGTCAGCCCCAGCATTTT. It codes for CASIGQGSQPQHF.

This chain joins TRBV6-1 and TRBJ1-4; 11 nucleotides agree with TRBD1. The trim removed 4 bases at V and 0 bases at J, leaving 7 bases unmatched. This CDR3 contains 18 residues. The V gene's germline CDR1 is MNHNS and CDR2 SASEGT. CDR3 sequence (DNA): TGTGCCAGCAGTGCCGGGACAGGGGGGTTGCCAACTAATGAAAAACTGTTTTTT. This translates into CASSAGTGGLPTNEKLFF.

V and J are TRBV27 and TRBJ2-7; 8 bases line up with TRBD2. Losses at the gene ends were 5 bases for V and 0 bases for J; bases not matched to a gene: 6. The CDR3 has 15 amino acids. Germline CDR1 MNHEY, CDR2 SMNVEV (reference sequence). In nucleotides, the CDR3 is TGTGCCAGCAGTCCCCGTAGCGGGGCCTCCTACGAGCAGTACTTC. Translating it yields CASSPRSGASYEQYF.

The V call is TRBV19, the J call TRBJ1-2; 8 bases map to TRBD1. V lost 3 bases and J lost 7; bases outside the gene matches: 7. Germline CDR1 reads LNHDA; CDR2 reads SQIVND (reference sequence). The CDR3 has 14 amino acids. The DNA for the CDR3 is TGTGCCAGTAGTATTTGGCAGGGGGCTGCTGGCTACACCTTC. Protein: CASSIWQGAAGYTF.

This clone was observed a few times. The rearrangement joins TRBV25-1 to TRBJ2-7; tentative D call: TRBD1 (6 bases). V lost 0 bases and J lost 3, with 9 bases in between. The CDR3 runs 14 residues. Germline V CDR1 and CDR2: MGHDK, SYGVNS. Here the CDR3 DNA reads TGTGCCAGCAGTGAATATGGGACATTCTACGAGCAGTACTTC. It is translated as CASSEYGTFYEQYF.

The chain links TRBV30 to TRBJ1-5, with 8 bases matching TRBD1. The CDR3 spans 13 residues. Germline CDR1 is GTSNPN and CDR2 is SVGIG (reference sequence). Trimming cost V 2 bases and J 7 bases; bases outside gene matches: 4. The CDR3 sequence is CAWSQGAGQPQHF. CDR3 DNA: TGTGCCTGGAGTCAGGGGGCCGGACAGCCCCAGCATTTT.

The chain employs TRBV4-3 and TRBJ1-5; maybe TRBD1 (6 bases). Germline assignment: CDR1 LGHNA and CDR2 YSLEER. The CDR3 spans 21 residues. V lost 0 bases, J lost 2 bases, and 26 bases lay in between. CDR3 bases: TGCGCCAGCAGCCAAGATAGCCTCTCGGGGACACTTCTAGGCGGCAATCAGCCCCAGCATTTT. Residues: CASSQDSLSGTLLGGNQPQHF.

This chain connects TRBV5-4 to TRBJ2-3; 9 bases match TRBD1. After removal of 5 bases from V and 4 bases from J, the junction contained 11 bases not matched to a gene. The germline CDR1 and CDR2 sequences are SGHNT and YYREEE (reference sequence). The CDR3 consists of 16 residues. CDR3 bases: TGTGCCAGCAGAACGAACCGGGACAGGGTCCCAGATACGCAGTATTTT. Protein: CASRTNRDRVPDTQYF.

V gene TRBV6-6 combines with J gene TRBJ1-4; D might be TRBD1 (6 bases). This CDR3 region has 13 residues. The germline V gene has CDR1 MNHNY and CDR2 SVGAGI (reference sequence). Trimming shortened V by 6 bases and J by 8 bases, and 13 bases separated the two germline ends. CDR3 sequence: CASRSGDWEKLFF. The CDR3 nucleotides read TGTGCCAGCAGGTCAGGGGATTGGGAAAAACTGTTTTTT.